These T cell receptor beta chains were read from a single sample in a study of blood T cell repertoires in COVID-19. Profiling relied on immunoSEQ multiplex PCR, and the TCRdb table lists in-frame clones only, not all of them. The data hold 130,000 to 150,000 clones, with approximately 85% observed a single time. The specimen was peripheral blood. These receptors were collected from a human donor with acute or convalescent COVID-19. The donor label of this sample is uncertain. CDR3s include the opening cysteine and the closing phenylalanine or tryptophan. The order of the fields is V gene, J gene, CDR3 protein.

>TRBV4-3|TRBJ2-5
CASSQEFGEAQETQYF
>TRBV5-1|TRBJ1-2
CASSATDRTYGYTF
>TRBV25-1|TRBJ1-3
CARLSIQGTGNTIYF
>TRBV19|TRBJ1-2
CASSKQVLVNYGYTF
>TRBV25-1|TRBJ1-2
CASSEAGTGVFRSYGYTF
>TRBV18|TRBJ2-2
CASSPQGVGTGELFF
>TRBV15|TRBJ2-1
CATSRGLAGSGEQFF
>TRBV7-7|TRBJ2-7
CASSQHSQAYEQYF
>TRBV27|TRBJ1-1
CASSFRTGGLTLNTEAFF
>TRBV18|TRBJ2-2
CASSPPPGGVGTGELFF
>TRBV5-1|TRBJ1-1
CASSLGRYQRNTEAFF
>TRBV2|TRBJ1-1
CASTRNPGYAFF
>TRBV6-5|TRBJ2-7
CASSYSRTGVSYEQYF
>TRBV29-1|TRBJ2-4
CSVGADRVAKNIQYF
>TRBV7-2|TRBJ2-2
CASSLALSTGELFF
>TRBV5-1|TRBJ1-1
CASSVIEDTEAFF
>TRBV15|TRBJ2-3
CATTAAGSTDTQYF
>TRBV30|TRBJ2-2
CAWSPGTGGAGELFF
>TRBV7-8|TRBJ2-1
CASNPWGTSGSNEQFF
>TRBV30|TRBJ1-1
CAWTRGQPNTEAFF
>TRBV21-1|TRBJ2-7
CASSKREPYEQYF
>TRBV19|TRBJ1-4
CATKRAQNNEKLFF
>TRBV28|TRBJ2-7
CASSFVGDTTYEQYF
>TRBV9|TRBJ2-6
CASSVGPAGANVLTF
>TRBV19|TRBJ1-5
CASSTTGGGQPQHF
>TRBV29-1|TRBJ2-3
CSVAGVLGTDTQYF
>TRBV19|TRBJ1-4
CASSMALNEKLFF
>TRBV18|TRBJ2-1
CASSPGQPSSYNEQFF
>TRBV7-3|TRBJ1-2
CASSTGTALGYTF
>TRBV10-3|TRBJ1-1
CAISERGTEAFF
>TRBV6-5|TRBJ1-2
CASRPGQGDGYTF
>TRBV15|TRBJ2-3
CATSRDSPGDTQYF
>TRBV4-3|TRBJ2-2
CASRREDSPGGELFF
>TRBV11-1|TRBJ1-4
CASSLERGRNEKLFF
>TRBV15|TRBJ2-2
CATSNRDTGELFF
>TRBV3-1/TRBV3-2|TRBJ2-5
CASSQGPQGQETQYF
>TRBV29-1|TRBJ1-1
CSVPLTGGNTEAFF
>TRBV5-4|TRBJ1-1
CASSPSDRVAEAFF
>TRBV12-3/TRBV12-4|TRBJ2-7
CASSRTGTYEQYF
>TRBV5-6|TRBJ2-5
CASSPRQTILQETQYF
>TRBV4-3|TRBJ2-7
CASSQDYRGAYEQYF
>TRBV27|TRBJ1-1
CASSIQGNLNTEAFF
>TRBV4-2|TRBJ1-1
CASSSGQGVQRAFF